This passage covers 22 T cell receptor beta chains from one sample sequenced in a study of cytomegalovirus exposure and HLA in healthy donors. This table comes from immunoSEQ multiplex PCR, and its TCRdb copy is limited to in-frame clones, with some not included. The table includes around 190,000 clones, 85% detected once. The specimen sequenced was PBMCs. The receptors stem from a man younger than 30 in good health and CMV-seropositive.

The count of this clone is one. The V and J genes are TRBV5-6 and TRBJ2-2; 8 nucleotides match TRBD2. V shed 7 bases, J shed 5 bases, and the junction held 10 bases outside the gene matches. CDR1 and CDR2 (germline): SGHDT, YYEEEE. The CDR3 sequence is 15 residues long. CDR3 loop: CASATGGPYTGELFF. The DNA of the CDR3 is TGTGCCAGCGCAACGGGAGGGCCTTATACCGGGGAGCTGTTTTTT.

CDR3 in DNA: TGTGCCAGCAGCCAAGCGTATCAGGGGCGGCGAACTGAAGCTTTCTTT. Translation gives CASSQAYQGRRTEAFF. The gene calls are TRBV4-2 and TRBJ1-1; D is possibly TRBD1 (6 bases). Deletions cut 1 base from V and 5 bases from J, with 17 bases between. From germline, CDR1 is LGHNA and CDR2 YNFKEQ. The CDR3 length is 16 residues.

This chain links TRBV28 with TRBJ2-7, with TRBD1 matching 7 bases. The CDR3 runs to 14 residues. Per germline, CDR1 MDHEN and CDR2 SYDVKM. Trimming removed 9 bases from V and 7 bases from J; junction bases left unmatched: 15. CDR3 loop: CASLPSDRTGEQYF. The CDR3 coding sequence is TGTGCCAGTCTCCCCTCGGACAGGACGGGGGAGCAGTACTTC.

This chain uses TRBV30 with TRBJ2-7; D gene uncertain. The germline V gene encodes CDR1 GTSNPN and CDR2 SVGIG (reference sequence). V was trimmed by 5 bases and J by 7 bases, leaving 21 bases between them. This CDR3 has 14 amino acids. CDR3 residues: CAWGYRVSRWEQYF. DNA of the CDR3: TGTGCCTGGGGATACCGGGTCAGCCGGTGGGAGCAGTACTTC. Variable domain in full (rest from reference TRBV30 and TRBJ2-7): SQTIHQWPATLVQPVGSPLSLECTVEGTSNPNLYWYRQAAGRGLQLLFYSVGIGQISSEVPQNLSASRPQDRQFILSSKKLLLSDSGFYLCAWGYRVSRWEQYFGPGTRLTVT.

V usage is TRBV5-1 and J usage is TRBJ2-2; TRBD2 agrees at 9 bases. Germline CDR1 and CDR2: SGHRS and YFSETQ. Trimming removed 0 bases from V and 6 bases from J; junction bases left unmatched: 3. This CDR3 region has 15 residues. The CDR3 DNA follows: TGCGCCAGCAGCTTGGGAGCGGGAGGACCCGGGGAGCTGTTTTTT. As protein: CASSLGAGGPGELFF. The variable domain in full, completed from reference TRBV5-1 and TRBJ2-2, reads KAGVTQTPRYLIKTRGQQVTLSCSPISGHRSVSWYQQTPGQGLQFLFEYFSETQRNKGNFPGRFSGRQFSNSRSEMNVSTLELGDSALYLCASSLGAGGPGELFFGEGSRLTVL.

This sequence joins TRBV5-1 and TRBJ2-3, with D hard to call. Trimming removed 0 bases from V and 1 base from J, with 9 bases in between. The germline V gene has CDR1 SGHRS and CDR2 YFSETQ. The CDR3 has 15 amino acids. The CDR3: CASSLGAGGTDTQYF. CDR3 DNA: TGCGCCAGCAGCTTGGGGGCAGGCGGCACAGATACGCAGTATTTT.

The chain links TRBV5-1 to TRBJ2-1; no clear D. Germline-derived CDR1 and CDR2 are SGHRS and YFSETQ. Trimming took off 4 bases at V and 6 bases at J, with 5 bases between the two ends. The CDR3 has 11 residues. The CDR3 sequence: CASSRANEQFF. The CDR3 region has the DNA TGCGCCAGCAGCCGAGCCAATGAGCAGTTCTTC.

This chain connects TRBV11-3 to TRBJ2-2; a possible D gene is TRBD2 (6 bases). This CDR3 has 17 residues. Germline-derived CDR1 and CDR2 are SGHNT and YENEEA. V lost 2 bases, J lost 6 bases, and 19 bases lay in between. This chain's CDR3 is CASSLPPRGDIPGELFF. The CDR3 bases are TGTGCCAGCAGCTTACCCCCGCGGGGTGATATCCCCGGGGAGCTGTTTTTT.

A single count supports this clone. This sequence joins TRBV9 and TRBJ2-1; 10 bases agree with TRBD2. The J segment lost 14 bases and the V segment lost 0 bases, leaving 14 bases of the junction unmatched. Germline CDR1 SGDLS, CDR2 YYNGEE. The CDR3 runs 16 residues. The CDR3 DNA is TGTGCCAGCAGCGTAGACCCCAACCAGCGGGGGGGCCGAGAGTTCTTC. Residues: CASSVDPNQRGGREFF.

The chain uses TRBV7-2 and TRBJ1-2; perhaps TRBD1 as D (6 bases). This CDR3 comprises 13 residues. V was pared by 1 base and J by 4 bases, with 7 bases between. Germline V gene data show CDR1 as SGHTA and CDR2 as FQGNSA. The CDR3 protein is CASSLGGRYGYTF. The CDR3 DNA is TGTGCCAGCAGCTTAGGGGGGCGCTATGGCTACACCTTC.

The V and J genes are TRBV25-1 and TRBJ2-3; perhaps TRBD1 as D (6 bases). The CDR3 covers 16 residues. In germline, CDR1 is MGHDK, CDR2 SYGVNS. Trimming cost V 5 bases and J 2 bases, with 17 bases left between them. CDR3 sequence (DNA): TGTGCCAGCAGTACGTCCCAGGGGAACTCCACAGATACGCAGTATTTT. This translates into CASSTSQGNSTDTQYF.

V usage is TRBV4-1 and J usage is TRBJ1-2; TRBD1 aligns across 8 bases. The CDR3 spans 16 residues. J lost 4 bases, V lost 2 bases, and 9 bases had no gene match. Germline values: CDR1 MGHRA, CDR2 YSYEKL. CDR3 protein: CASSQQTGVYGYGYTF. CDR3 coding DNA: TGCGCCAGCAGCCAACAGACAGGGGTGTATGGCTATGGCTACACCTTC.

This chain links TRBV30 with TRBJ2-7, with D uncertain. The CDR3 extends over 12 amino acids. The V gene lost 0 bases and the J gene lost 7 bases, with 10 bases spanning the gap. CDR1 and CDR2 from the germline V gene are GTSNPN and SVGIG (reference sequence). The CDR3 here is CAWSVSGKEQYF. CDR3 DNA: TGTGCCTGGAGTGTGTCGGGTAAAGAGCAGTACTTC.

The chain recombines TRBV28 with TRBJ1-6; the D gene is possibly TRBD1 (5 bases). This CDR3 has 15 residues. CDR1 and CDR2 (germline): MDHEN, SYDVKM. V was trimmed by 5 bases and J by 7 bases, leaving 15 bases between them. The CDR3 loop is CASSPPREGNSPLHF. The DNA of the CDR3 is TGTGCCAGCAGTCCGCCAAGGGAGGGGAATTCACCCCTCCACTTT.

The chain is built from TRBV28 and TRBJ1-4; 9 bases line up with TRBD1. This CDR3 comprises 17 residues. The germline V gene has CDR1 MDHEN and CDR2 SYDVKM. V lost 2 bases and J lost 8; bases outside the gene matches: 12. This CDR3 reads CASSLRGGTGIREKLFF. In DNA form, the CDR3 reads TGTGCCAGCAGTTTAAGAGGTGGGACAGGGATTCGGGAAAAACTGTTTTTT.

This chain links TRBV27 with TRBJ1-2, with 8 bases aligning to TRBD1. This CDR3 spans 15 amino acids. Germline-derived CDR1 and CDR2 are MNHEY and SMNVEV (reference sequence). V shed 5 bases, J shed 3 bases, and the junction held 8 bases outside the gene matches. The CDR3 is CASSPQGASDYGYTF. The CDR3 nucleotides read TGTGCCAGCAGTCCTCAGGGGGCCTCTGACTATGGCTACACCTTC.

There are a few counts of this clone. The chain links TRBV2 to TRBJ1-2; D not resolved. Trimming took off 2 bases at V and 8 bases at J, with 9 bases between the two ends. The CDR3 spans 12 residues. The germline V gene encodes CDR1 SNHLY and CDR2 FYNNEI. The CDR3, as DNA: TGTGCCAGCAGTGAATTGCCCGGGGGCTACACCTTC. Its protein is CASSELPGGYTF.

CDR3 residues: CASSLGYGVNEQYF. The CDR3 DNA is TGTGCCAGCAGTCTAGGCTATGGTGTTAACGAGCAGTACTTC. The chain recombines TRBV6-5 with TRBJ2-7; D unresolved. Looked up from germline, CDR1 is MNHEY and CDR2 is SVGAGI. V was trimmed by 5 bases and J by 5 bases, leaving 16 bases between them. The CDR3 loop spans 14 amino acids.

This chain links TRBV5-6 with TRBJ2-5; a weak D match, TRBD1 (6 bases). The V and J ends lost 3 bases and 5 bases respectively, with 14 bases between them. This CDR3 region has 14 residues. Per germline, CDR1 SGHDT and CDR2 YYEEEE. The CDR3 sequence: CASSSQQGRETQYF. The CDR3 bases are TGTGCCAGCAGCTCACAACAGGGACGGGAGACCCAGTACTTC.

This chain links TRBV28 with TRBJ2-4; a weak D match, TRBD1 (5 bases). The CDR3 is made up of 13 amino acids. CDR1 and CDR2 from the germline V gene are MDHEN and SYDVKM. Between the trimmed V and J ends, which lost 7 bases and 9 bases, there was a span of 16 bases. CDR3 nucleotides: TGTGCCAGCAACGGGCAGGGAAGGAGCATTCAGTACTTC. It translates to CASNGQGRSIQYF.

The CDR3: CASSHGTIETQYF. The CDR3 nucleotides are TGTGCCAGCAGTCACGGGACAATTGAGACCCAGTACTTC. The chain recombines TRBV27 with TRBJ2-5, with D perhaps TRBD1 (6 bases). The V gene's germline CDR1 is MNHEY and CDR2 SMNVEV (reference sequence). The CDR3 contains 13 residues. Deletions cut 5 bases from V and 5 bases from J, with 12 bases between.

The J gene is TRBJ1-3, the V gene TRBV9; perhaps TRBD1 as D (5 bases). In germline, CDR1 is SGDLS, CDR2 YYNGEE. V shed 3 bases and J shed 0 bases, with 13 bases lying between them. This CDR3 has 16 residues. CDR3 nucleotides: TGTGCCAGCAGCGCAAACTTAGACAGCTCTGGAAACACCATATATTTT. Protein: CASSANLDSSGNTIYF.